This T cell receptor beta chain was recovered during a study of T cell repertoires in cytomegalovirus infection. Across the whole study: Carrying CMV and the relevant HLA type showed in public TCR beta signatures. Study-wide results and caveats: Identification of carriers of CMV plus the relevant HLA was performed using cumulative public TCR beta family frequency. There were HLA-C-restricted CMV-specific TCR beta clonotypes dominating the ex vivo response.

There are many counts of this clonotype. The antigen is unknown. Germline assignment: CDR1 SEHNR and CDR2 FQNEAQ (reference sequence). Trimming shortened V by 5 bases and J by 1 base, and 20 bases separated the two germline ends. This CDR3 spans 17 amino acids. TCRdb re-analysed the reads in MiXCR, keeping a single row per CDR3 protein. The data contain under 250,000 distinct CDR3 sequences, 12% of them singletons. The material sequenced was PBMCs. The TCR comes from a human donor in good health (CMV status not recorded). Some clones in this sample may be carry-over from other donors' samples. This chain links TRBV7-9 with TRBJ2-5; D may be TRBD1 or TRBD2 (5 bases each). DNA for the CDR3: TGTGCCAGCAGCCCTCGTTGGGACCCCAAATTCCAAGAGACCCAGTACTTC. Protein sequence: CASSPRWDPKFQETQYF.